This is a list of T cell receptor beta chains from one sample in a study of T cells in tuberculosis. Clones were read by immunoSEQ multiplex PCR, and TCRdb kept only the in-frame ones, dropping some. Of over 30,000 clones listed, roughly 93% are singletons. The sequencing here drew on PBMCs, taken at tuberculosis diagnosis. Receptors originate from an adult with tuberculosis. Both conserved end residues are part of each CDR3. D genes are given only for firm matches. Not all rows give a size; the values are once, few, many and, for expanded clones, a class.

CDR3 protein: CASSEEQGNTEAFF; CDR3 DNA: TGTGCCAGCAGTGAAGAACAGGGGAACACTGAAGCTTTCTTT; J gene: TRBJ1-1; D gene: -; V gene: TRBV2; clone size: once
CDR3 protein: CASRDGQGGYGYTF; CDR3 DNA: TGTGCCAGCAGAGACGGACAGGGTGGCTATGGCTACACCTTC; J gene: TRBJ1-2; D gene: TRBD1; V gene: TRBV2; clone size: -
CDR3 protein: CASSRARSGYTF; CDR3 DNA: TGTGCCAGCAGCCGAGCCCGGTCTGGCTACACCTTC; J gene: TRBJ1-2; D gene: -; V gene: TRBV6-5; clone size: -
CDR3 protein: CASISGGSEQYF; CDR3 DNA: TGTGCCAGCATATCCGGGGGGAGCGAGCAGTACTTC; J gene: TRBJ2-7; D gene: TRBD2; V gene: TRBV27; clone size: -
CDR3 protein: CASKEGGPYEQYF; CDR3 DNA: TGTGCCAGCAAGGAGGGAGGGCCCTACGAGCAGTACTTC; J gene: TRBJ2-7; D gene: TRBD2; V gene: TRBV2; clone size: few
CDR3 protein: CASSPTGAADEQYF; CDR3 DNA: TGTGCCAGCTCACCAACAGGGGCCGCCGACGAGCAGTACTTC; J gene: TRBJ2-7; D gene: TRBD1; V gene: TRBV18; clone size: few
CDR3 protein: CASSRQGEETQYF; CDR3 DNA: TGTGCCAGCAGTAGACAGGGGGAAGAGACCCAGTACTTC; J gene: TRBJ2-5; D gene: TRBD1; V gene: TRBV2; clone size: once
CDR3 protein: CASSMGQGVSNYEQYF; CDR3 DNA: TGTGCCAGCAGTATGGGACAGGGGGTATCAAACTACGAGCAGTACTTC; J gene: TRBJ2-7; D gene: TRBD1; V gene: TRBV27; clone size: -
CDR3 protein: CASSAYPLTSGRNTGELFF; CDR3 DNA: TGTGCCAGCAGCGCATATCCACTCACTAGCGGGAGGAACACCGGGGAGCTGTTTTTT; J gene: TRBJ2-2; D gene: TRBD2; V gene: TRBV9; clone size: -
CDR3 protein: CASSEGQMYEQYF; CDR3 DNA: TGTGCCAGCAGCGAAGGACAGATGTACGAGCAGTACTTC; J gene: TRBJ2-7; D gene: -; V gene: TRBV2; clone size: few
CDR3 protein: CASSLGTSGIRDTQYF; CDR3 DNA: TGTGCCAGCAGTTTAGGGACTAGCGGGATCAGAGATACGCAGTATTTT; J gene: TRBJ2-3; D gene: TRBD2; V gene: TRBV27; clone size: -
CDR3 protein: CASSQVNPGYESYEQYF; CDR3 DNA: TGTGCCAGCAGCCAAGTAAACCCAGGGTACGAGAGTTACGAGCAGTACTTC; J gene: TRBJ2-7; D gene: -; V gene: TRBV4-2; clone size: -
CDR3 protein: CASSVRGADTQYF; CDR3 DNA: TGTGCCAGCAGCGTCCGGGGGGCAGATACGCAGTATTTT; J gene: TRBJ2-3; D gene: TRBD2; V gene: TRBV14; clone size: -
CDR3 protein: CASSDRAWGGNTIYF; CDR3 DNA: TGTGCCAGCAGCGACAGGGCCTGGGGTGGAAACACCATATATTTT; J gene: TRBJ1-3; D gene: TRBD1; V gene: TRBV2; clone size: -
CDR3 protein: CASSLGQGGYGYTF; CDR3 DNA: TGTGCCAGCAGCTTGGGGCAGGGTGGCTATGGCTACACCTTC; J gene: TRBJ1-2; D gene: -; V gene: TRBV7-9; clone size: -
CDR3 protein: CSAERNTEAFF; CDR3 DNA: TGCAGTGCTGAGAGGAACACTGAAGCTTTCTTT; J gene: TRBJ1-1; D gene: -; V gene: TRBV20-1; clone size: -
CDR3 protein: CASSVTGMGPNQPQHF; CDR3 DNA: TGTGCCAGCAGTGTAACAGGGATGGGCCCCAATCAGCCCCAGCATTTT; J gene: TRBJ1-5; D gene: -; V gene: TRBV6-1; clone size: -
CDR3 protein: CASSTRQGSSTDTQYF; CDR3 DNA: TGTGCCAGCAGCACAAGACAGGGGTCTAGCACAGATACGCAGTATTTT; J gene: TRBJ2-3; D gene: TRBD1; V gene: TRBV7-6; clone size: -
CDR3 protein: CASSRGSNQPQHF; CDR3 DNA: TGTGCCAGCAGCAGGGGTAGCAATCAGCCCCAGCATTTT; J gene: TRBJ1-5; D gene: -; V gene: TRBV5-4; clone size: -
CDR3 protein: CASSQSGGGSYGYTF; CDR3 DNA: TGTGCCAGTAGTCAATCAGGGGGCGGAAGCTATGGCTACACCTTC; J gene: TRBJ1-2; D gene: TRBD1; V gene: TRBV19; clone size: once
CDR3 protein: CASSRPWGGTNMDYGYTF; CDR3 DNA: TGTGCCAGCAGTCGGCCGTGGGGGGGGACCAATATGGACTATGGCTACACCTTC; J gene: TRBJ1-2; D gene: -; V gene: TRBV7-8; clone size: -
CDR3 protein: CASSPGQGGLSSYEQYF; CDR3 DNA: TGTGCCAGCTCACCAGGACAGGGGGGACTGTCCTCCTACGAGCAGTACTTC; J gene: TRBJ2-7; D gene: TRBD1; V gene: TRBV18; clone size: -
CDR3 protein: CASSSGFGEQYF; CDR3 DNA: TGTGCCAGCAGCTCCGGTTTCGGGGAGCAGTACTTC; J gene: TRBJ2-7; D gene: -; V gene: TRBV7-2; clone size: few
CDR3 protein: CASKGANEQFF; CDR3 DNA: TGTGCCAGCAAAGGAGCCAATGAGCAGTTCTTC; J gene: TRBJ2-1; D gene: -; V gene: TRBV27; clone size: -
CDR3 protein: CASGLVGGTEAFF; CDR3 DNA: TGTGCTAGTGGTTTGGTCGGGGGCACTGAAGCTTTCTTT; J gene: TRBJ1-1; D gene: -; V gene: TRBV12-5; clone size: -
CDR3 protein: CASGQARETQYF; CDR3 DNA: TGTGCCAGCGGACAGGCGCGGGAGACCCAGTACTTC; J gene: TRBJ2-5; D gene: TRBD1; V gene: TRBV6-5; clone size: -